Sequencing of this TCR beta chain was carried out in a study of cytomegalovirus exposure and HLA in healthy donors. The wider study: Researchers found that more than 70% of about 400 genotyped donors fell within the Caucasian-associated ancestry cluster. General observations from the study: It was around 160 TCR beta chains that were listed as cytomegalovirus-associated. Reportedly, a later analysis found an Asian-associated ancestry cluster had fewer N-insertions than the roughly 630-donor mean.

Concerning this clone itself: Its target is not known.

Primers: 60 Vbeta forward and 13 Jbeta reverse. The method was immunoSEQ multiplex PCR; TCRdb's version includes in-frame clones alone and lacks a portion of them. The repertoire holds 150,000 to 200,000 clones, with around 87% as singletons. All donors participated as healthy donors of bone marrow. Germline values: CDR1 WNHNN, CDR2 SYGVQD (reference sequence). CDR3 size: 15 residues. The V end was cut by 4 bases, the J end by 0 bases, with 10 bases between. The chain uses TRBV10-1 and TRBJ2-1; tentative D call: TRBD1 (6 bases). Sample: PBMCs. The sequence derives from a young woman in good health and CMV-seronegative. The CDR3 DNA reads TGCGCCAGCAGTGTCTCGGACAGCTCCTACAATGAGCAGTTCTTC. It translates to CASSVSDSSYNEQFF.